A single sample gave rise to the 29 T cell receptor beta chains below, sequenced in a study of identical twins. MiXCR was run by TCRdb on the 5' RACE reads, yielding one entry per CDR3 protein. The table records around 280,000 distinct CDR3 sequences, 8% to 9% of them present only once. This same sample was also taken into another study, of yellow fever vaccine responses in identical twins.

Sequencing was done on a sample of memory (CD45RO+) T cells sorted from blood. The receptors derive from a woman aged 18-30 years in good health.

This sequence joins TRBV5-1 and TRBJ2-5; 9 nucleotides line up with TRBD2. Losses at the gene ends were 0 bases for V and 1 base for J; bases not matched to a gene: 1. This CDR3 region has 15 residues. Germline V gene lookup returns CDR1 SGHRS and CDR2 YFSETQ. The CDR3 DNA reads TGCGCCAGCAGCTTGGTAGCGGGAGCCCAAGAGACCCAGTACTTC. This gives the protein CASSLVAGAQETQYF.

This clonotype was recorded at least ten times. The chain links TRBV24-1 to TRBJ1-1; D may be TRBD1 (5 bases). V was shortened by 7 bases and J by 4 bases, with 15 bases between the two germline ends. The V gene's germline CDR1 is KGHDR and CDR2 SFDVKD. The CDR3 consists of 14 residues. The CDR3, as DNA: TGTGCCACCAGCCCTGGGGGGGATCGCACTGAAGCTTTCTTT. This gives the protein CATSPGGDRTEAFF.

The J gene is TRBJ2-4, the V gene TRBV6-5, with TRBD1 as a possible D gene (5 bases). The CDR3 spans 16 residues. V lost 3 bases, J lost 0 bases, and 12 bases lay in between. Germline values: CDR1 MNHEY, CDR2 SVGAGI. The CDR3 nucleotides are TGTGCCAGCAGTTATACAACAGGATTAGCCAAAAACATTCAGTACTTC. It codes for CASSYTTGLAKNIQYF.

This clonotype was seen many times. This sequence joins TRBV12-3 or TRBV12-4 and TRBJ2-1; no firm D call. This CDR3 has 13 amino acids. The germline V and J ends were trimmed by 5 bases and 5 bases, with 10 bases remaining between them. The CDR3 nucleotides read TGTGCCAGCAGTAGGACGCCAAACAATGAGCAGTTCTTC. Translating gives CASSRTPNNEQFF.

This clonotype was detected a few times. J is TRBJ2-3 and V is TRBV6-1, with D possibly matching TRBD2 (6 bases). V dropped 3 bases and J dropped 1 base, with 14 bases sitting between them. The CDR3 has 16 residues. Per germline, CDR1 MNHNS and CDR2 SASEGT. CDR3 in DNA: TGTGCCAGCAGTGATCCCCGGAGGGCCGGCACAGATACGCAGTATTTT. Protein product: CASSDPRRAGTDTQYF.

This clonotype came up a few times. The chain combines TRBV20-1 with TRBJ2-3, with D hard to call. Trimming removed 1 base at V and 0 bases at J, with 11 bases between. This CDR3 spans 15 amino acids. Germline values: CDR1 DFQATT, CDR2 SNEGSKA (reference sequence). In DNA, the CDR3 is TGCAGTGCTAGAGCAAATACGAGAAGCACAGATACGCAGTATTTT. Protein: CSARANTRSTDTQYF.

There are many counts of this clonotype. The chain is built from TRBV14 and TRBJ2-1; 10 bases map to TRBD2. Germline-derived CDR1 and CDR2 are SGHDN and FVKESK. The CDR3 has 15 amino acids. The J segment lost 3 bases and the V segment lost 6 bases, leaving 5 bases of the junction unmatched. CDR3: CASSSSGSLYNEQFF. The CDR3 DNA sequence: TGTGCCAGCAGTTCTAGCGGGAGTCTCTACAATGAGCAGTTCTTC.

V usage is TRBV5-1 and J usage is TRBJ1-1; D perhaps matches TRBD1 (6 bases). CDR3 length: 14 amino acids. V dropped 4 bases and J dropped 1 base, with 11 bases sitting between them. Germline CDR1 SGHRS, CDR2 YFSETQ. The CDR3 spells CASSRLQGNTEAFF. The DNA of the CDR3 is TGCGCCAGCAGCAGATTACAGGGGAACACTGAAGCTTTCTTT.

This clonotype was observed a few times. The rearrangement uses TRBV7-8 and TRBJ2-2; 9 bases line up with TRBD2. The CDR3 runs to 16 residues. V was clipped by 3 bases and J by 7 bases; unmatched bases: 9. Germline lookup yields CDR1 SGHVS and CDR2 FQNEAQ. The CDR3 coding sequence is TGTGCCAGCAGCTTCGGGACTAGCCTGAATCACGGGGAGCTGTTTTTT. It codes for CASSFGTSLNHGELFF.

The chain combines TRBV5-1 with TRBJ2-4; either TRBD1 or TRBD2 may fit D (5 bases each). Trimming pared 4 bases from V and 9 bases from J, leaving 17 bases between. This CDR3 is 14 amino acids long. CDR1 and CDR2 (germline): SGHRS, YFSETQ. This CDR3 is CASSHVRDGPIQYF. In DNA form, the CDR3 reads TGCGCCAGCAGCCACGTCCGGGACGGCCCCATTCAGTACTTC.

The chain uses TRBV10-3 and TRBJ2-3; possibly TRBD1 for D (5 bases). The V end lost 2 bases, the J end lost 6 bases, and 9 bases lay between the germline ends. The CDR3 runs 13 residues. Germline CDR1 and CDR2: ENHRY and SYGVKD. CDR3 region: CAISERGIDTQYF. CDR3 nucleotides: TGTGCCATCAGTGAGAGGGGAATTGATACGCAGTATTTT.

This clonotype was observed a handful of times. This chain links TRBV10-1 with TRBJ2-2, with D hard to call. Trimming removed 6 bases at V and 0 bases at J, with 8 bases between. Germline V gene data show CDR1 as WNHNN and CDR2 as SYGVQD (reference sequence). CDR3 length equals 14 residues. This CDR3 reads CASSVGTNTGELFF. The CDR3 nucleotides are TGCGCCAGCAGCGTGGGGACGAACACCGGGGAGCTGTTTTTT.

This clonotype was seen more than once but under ten times. The chain has TRBV3-1 and TRBJ1-1, with D maybe TRBD1 (6 bases). In germline, CDR1 is LGHDT, CDR2 YNNKEL (reference sequence). This CDR3 has 12 amino acids. Trimming cost V 5 bases and J 11 bases, with 15 bases left between them. The CDR3 region is CASSNSGGYAFF. For the CDR3, the DNA is TGTGCCAGCAGCAATAGCGGGGGCTATGCTTTCTTT.

This clonotype was counted between two and nine times. This chain links TRBV7-6 with TRBJ1-5, with TRBD1 matching over 7 bases. After removal of 2 bases from V and 7 bases from J, the junction contained 8 bases not matched to a gene. In germline, CDR1 is SGHVS, CDR2 FNYEAQ. The length of the CDR3 is 15 residues. CDR3 region: CASSLSGGLGQPQHF. DNA of the CDR3: TGTGCCAGCAGCTTATCAGGGGGTCTTGGGCAGCCCCAGCATTTT.

This clonotype was found many times. This rearrangement joins TRBV7-7 to TRBJ2-3; 8 bases agree with TRBD2. The CDR3 sequence is 14 residues long. V lost 3 bases and J lost 1; bases outside the gene matches: 0. In germline, CDR1 is SSHAT, CDR2 FNYEAQ (reference sequence). As DNA, the CDR3 is TGTGCCAGCAGCTTTAGCGGGGGCACAGATACGCAGTATTTT. This sequence encodes CASSFSGGTDTQYF.

In this sample, this clonotype turned up a few times. This chain uses TRBV7-7 with TRBJ2-1; no clear D gene. This CDR3 contains 12 residues. V shed 5 bases and J shed 9 bases, with 11 bases lying between them. The V gene's germline CDR1 is SSHAT and CDR2 FNYEAQ (reference sequence). The CDR3 spells CASSLQHGEQFF. CDR3 DNA: TGTGCCAGCAGCCTACAGCACGGTGAGCAGTTCTTC.

V usage is TRBV3-1 and J usage is TRBJ2-1; the match to TRBD2 covers 13 bases. V shed 3 bases and J 2 bases; nucleotides not matched to a gene: 4. Germline V gene data show CDR1 as LGHDT and CDR2 as YNNKEL (reference sequence). This CDR3 contains 17 residues. CDR3 in amino acids: CASSHRLAGGPYNEQFF. The CDR3 coding sequence is TGTGCCAGCAGCCACCGACTAGCGGGGGGCCCCTACAATGAGCAGTTCTTC.

This clonotype was seen repeatedly, ten times or more. The J gene is TRBJ2-2, the V gene TRBV7-9, with unresolved D. V was shortened by 2 bases and J by 1 base, with 8 bases between the two germline ends. This CDR3 has 15 residues. The germline V gene encodes CDR1 SEHNR and CDR2 FQNEAQ (reference sequence). In DNA form, the CDR3 reads TGTGCCAGCAGCTTATCTACAGTGAACACCGGGGAGCTGTTTTTT. The encoded protein is CASSLSTVNTGELFF.

The V gene is TRBV21-1, the J gene TRBJ2-1. TRBV21-1 is an annotated pseudogene. CDR3 size: 16 residues. The DNA of the CDR3 is TGTGCCAGCAGCAAAGCGGGCAGATCTTCCTCCAATGAGCAGTTCTTC. This encodes CASSKAGRSSSNEQFF.

This clonotype came up a few times. The chain is built from TRBV6-4 and TRBJ2-2; D gene uncertain. Germline V gene sequence: CDR1 MRHNA, CDR2 SNTAGT. Between the trimmed V and J ends, which lost 8 bases and 5 bases, there was a span of 12 bases. The CDR3 totals 13 residues. The CDR3 region is CASSLDETGELFF. CDR3 nucleotides: TGTGCCAGCTCACTGGACGAAACCGGGGAGCTGTTTTTT.

The V and J genes are TRBV20-1 and TRBJ2-2; 13 nucleotides line up with TRBD2. Trimming took 2 bases from V and 5 from J; bases not matched to a gene: 8. Germline CDR1 and CDR2: DFQATT and SNEGSKA (reference sequence). CDR3 length equals 17 residues. In DNA, the CDR3 is TGCAGTGCTAGAAGGACTAGCGGGGGTCCTGGGACCGGGGAGCTGTTTTTT. Protein sequence: CSARRTSGGPGTGELFF.

There are a few counts of this clonotype. Mismatch with germline at one junction end may stem from a read error. The chain carries TRBV6-1 and TRBJ1-2, with TRBD1 as a possible D gene (5 bases). The germline V gene encodes CDR1 MNHNS and CDR2 SASEGT. This CDR3 contains 10 residues. The DNA for the CDR3 is TGTGCCAGAGGGGCCCGGGAACGGGACTTC. Translating it yields CARGARERDF.

The J gene is TRBJ2-4, the V gene TRBV25-1, with D perhaps matching TRBD2 (5 bases). The CDR3 spans 13 residues. V lost 3 bases to trimming and J lost 3 bases, with 6 bases between them. CDR1 MGHDK and CDR2 SYGVNS come from the germline V gene. The CDR3, as DNA: TGTGCCAGCAGTGACGGGGACAAAAACATTCAGTACTTC. Translated, it gives CASSDGDKNIQYF.

This clonotype was observed many times. The chain couples TRBV12-3 or TRBV12-4 to TRBJ2-1; D is unclear. This CDR3 is 12 amino acids long. Trimming took 5 bases from V and 9 from J, leaving 11 bases between them. CDR3 residues: CASSRAVGEQFF. CDR3 sequence (DNA): TGTGCCAGCAGTCGGGCAGTGGGTGAGCAGTTCTTC.

This chain uses TRBV7-9 with TRBJ1-6; a possible D gene is TRBD1 (5 bases). The CDR3 has 14 residues. In germline, CDR1 is SEHNR, CDR2 FQNEAQ (reference sequence). V gave up 2 bases and J gave up 8 bases, with 10 bases separating them. The DNA for the CDR3 is TGTGCCAGCAGCTTAATTTTGGGGGATTCACCCCTCCACTTT. Its translation is CASSLILGDSPLHF.

The rearrangement links TRBV7-2 to TRBJ1-1; the match to TRBD1 covers 9 bases. The V and J ends lost 6 bases and 6 bases, in that order; junction bases with no gene match: 11. The CDR3 totals 15 residues. Germline CDR1 reads SGHTA; CDR2 reads FQGNSA. The CDR3 DNA reads TGTGCCAGCAGGCAGGGACAGGGAGGAGGGGCTGAAGCTTTCTTT. This translates into CASRQGQGGGAEAFF. The full variable domain, rest sourced from reference TRBV7-2 and TRBJ1-1, is GAGVSQSPSNKVTEKGKDVELRCDPISGHTALYWYRQSLGQGLEFLIYFQGNSAPDKSGLPSDRFSAERTGGSVSTLTIQRTQQEDSAVYLCASRQGQGGGAEAFFGQGTRLTVV.

This clonotype was recorded a few times. V gene TRBV14 combines with J gene TRBJ1-4; D unresolved. Germline assignment: CDR1 SGHDN and CDR2 FVKESK. The CDR3 is 16 residues long. V was trimmed by 4 bases and J by 2 bases, leaving 14 bases between them. The CDR3 DNA is TGTGCCAGCAGCCTTGAGGTCCCGAGGACTAATGAAAAACTGTTTTTT. Translated: CASSLEVPRTNEKLFF.

This clonotype was counted at least ten times. The chain carries TRBV16 and TRBJ1-5; D is unclear. CDR3 length: 15 residues. CDR1 is KGHSY and CDR2 is FQNENV in the germline V gene. V lost 0 bases and J lost 2, with 8 bases in between. The CDR3 sequence is CASSQSRTGNQPQHF. In DNA form, the CDR3 reads TGTGCCAGCAGCCAATCGAGGACGGGCAATCAGCCCCAGCATTTT.

The genes are TRBV4-2 and TRBJ2-7, with 8 bases matching TRBD2. The CDR3 totals 14 residues. CDR1 LGHNA and CDR2 YNFKEQ come from the germline V gene. Trimming took 4 bases from V and 2 from J; bases not matched to a gene: 4. CDR3 residues: CASSPEREPYEQYF. CDR3 bases: TGTGCCAGCAGCCCCGAGCGGGAGCCCTACGAGCAGTACTTC.